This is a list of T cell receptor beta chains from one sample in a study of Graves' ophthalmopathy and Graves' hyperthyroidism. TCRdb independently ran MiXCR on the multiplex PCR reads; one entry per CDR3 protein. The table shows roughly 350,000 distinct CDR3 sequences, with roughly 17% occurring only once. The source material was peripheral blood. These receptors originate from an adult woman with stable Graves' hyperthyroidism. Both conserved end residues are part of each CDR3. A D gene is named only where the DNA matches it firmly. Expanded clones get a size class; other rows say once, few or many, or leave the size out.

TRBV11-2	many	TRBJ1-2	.	CASSLGLVTSYGYTF	TGTGCCAGCAGCTTAGGTTTGGTAACCAGCTATGGCTACACCTTC
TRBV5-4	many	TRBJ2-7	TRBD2	CASSSYTSGTPYEQYF	TGTGCCAGCAGCTCCTACACTAGCGGGACGCCCTACGAGCAGTACTTC
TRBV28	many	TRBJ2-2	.	CASSPHPGTEMELFF	TGTGCCAGCAGCCCCCACCCCGGGACCGAAATGGAGCTGTTTTTT
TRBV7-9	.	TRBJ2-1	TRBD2	CASKLASGPYNEQFF	TGTGCCAGTAAGTTGGCTAGCGGGCCTTACAATGAGCAGTTCTTC
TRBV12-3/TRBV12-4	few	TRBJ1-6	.	CASRPGNNSPLHF	TGTGCCAGCAGACCCGGGAACAACTCACCCCTCCACTTT
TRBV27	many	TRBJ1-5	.	CASSLVENQPQHF	TGTGCCAGCAGCCTCGTCGAAAATCAGCCCCAGCATTTT
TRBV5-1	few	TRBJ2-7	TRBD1	CASSVGTGQLCEQYF	TGCGCCAGCAGCGTTGGGACAGGCCAACTCTGCGAGCAGTACTTC
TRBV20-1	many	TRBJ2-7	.	CSAPVLARGSSYEQYF	TGCAGTGCCCCCGTTCTAGCGAGGGGGAGCTCCTACGAGCAGTACTTC
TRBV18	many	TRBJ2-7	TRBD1	CASSLGQGALYEQYF	TGTGCCAGCTCTCTAGGACAGGGGGCACTCTACGAGCAGTACTTC
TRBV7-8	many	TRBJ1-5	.	CASSLRYELGDNSNQPQHF	TGTGCCAGCAGCTTACGGTACGAACTGGGGGATAATAGCAATCAGCCCCAGCATTTT
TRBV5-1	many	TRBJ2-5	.	CASSLAHRWYQETQYF	TGCGCCAGCAGCTTGGCTCACAGATGGTACCAAGAGACCCAGTACTTC
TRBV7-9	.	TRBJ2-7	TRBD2	CASSTGAGNSYEQYF	TGTGCCAGCAGCACCGGAGCGGGAAACTCCTACGAGCAGTACTTC
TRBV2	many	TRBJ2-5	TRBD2	CASSRLAGGVETQYF	TGTGCCAGCAGTCGACTAGCGGGAGGGGTAGAGACCCAGTACTTC
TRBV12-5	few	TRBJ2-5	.	CASGEGSSKQETQYF	TGTGCTAGTGGTGAGGGATCCAGCAAACAAGAGACCCAGTACTTC
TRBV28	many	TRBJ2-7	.	CASKRTARYEQYF	TGTGCCAGCAAAAGGACGGCCCGCTACGAGCAGTACTTC
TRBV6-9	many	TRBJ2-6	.	CARLTRQGSSGANVLTF	TGTGCCAGGCTTACGCGCCAGGGGTCCTCTGGGGCCAACGTCCTGACTTTC
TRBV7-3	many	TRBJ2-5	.	CASSLTGGASETQYF	TGTGCCAGCAGCTTAACGGGGGGGGCCAGCGAGACCCAGTACTTC
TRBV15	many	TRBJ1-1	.	CATSTSKGVNTEAFF	TGTGCCACCAGCACTAGTAAGGGGGTGAACACTGAAGCTTTCTTT